A single sample is the source of the 23 T cell receptor beta chains below, sequenced in a study of blood T cells in healthy people across ages. Through a sample-barcoded 5' primer and a J-beta primer mix, a second PCR was run for roughly 6 to 12 cycles. TCRdb called the 5' RACE reads again in MiXCR, with one record for every CDR3 protein. This table holds 750,000 to 950,000 distinct CDR3 sequences, about 48% found once. The sample was blood. The receptors come from a man aged 80 or over in good health.

This clonotype was seen a handful of times. The chain recombines TRBV29-1 with TRBJ2-5, with 9 positions matching TRBD2. The CDR3 is 14 residues long. The germline V gene encodes CDR1 SQVTM and CDR2 ANQGSEA. V shed 6 bases and J 1 base; nucleotides not matched to a gene: 6. The CDR3 spells CSVGAGGFQETQYF. CDR3 coding DNA: TGCAGCGTCGGAGCGGGAGGCTTCCAAGAGACCCAGTACTTC.

This rearrangement joins TRBV5-1 to TRBJ1-6; perhaps TRBD1 as D (6 bases). V was clipped by 4 bases and J by 7 bases, with 15 bases between them. The germline V gene encodes CDR1 SGHRS and CDR2 YFSETQ. CDR3 length: 15 amino acids. This CDR3 reads CASSPGQSPNSPLHF. DNA for the CDR3: TGCGCCAGCAGCCCCGGACAGTCGCCGAATTCACCCCTCCACTTT.

V gene TRBV3-1 combines with J gene TRBJ1-1, with TRBD1 matching over 9 bases. Germline loops: CDR1 LGHDT, CDR2 YNNKEL (reference sequence). The length of the CDR3 is 14 residues. The trim removed 6 bases at V and 7 bases at J, leaving 9 bases unmatched. The CDR3 DNA reads TGTGCCAGCAGTTTCGGGACAGGGAGCAGTGAAGCTTTCTTT. Translation gives CASSFGTGSSEAFF.

The V and J genes are TRBV6-1 and TRBJ2-2; 9 bases align to TRBD1. Germline assignment: CDR1 MNHNS and CDR2 SASEGT. V gave up 6 bases and J gave up 6 bases; unmatched junction bases: 11. The length of the CDR3 is 16 residues. In nucleotides, the CDR3 is TGTGCCAGCAGACCTATGACAGGGGGTTCGGCCGGGGAGCTGTTTTTT. This sequence encodes CASRPMTGGSAGELFF.

This clonotype was recorded a few times. The rearrangement links TRBV6-5 to TRBJ2-7, with 12 bases identical to TRBD2. The V gene end was trimmed by 0 bases and the J gene end by 3 bases; junction bases not matched to a gene: 9. Germline V CDR1 and CDR2: MNHEY, SVGAGI. This CDR3 is 18 amino acids long. Here the CDR3 reads CASSYSGTSGPPGYEQYF. In DNA form, the CDR3 reads TGTGCCAGCAGTTACTCGGGGACTAGCGGGCCCCCGGGCTACGAGCAGTACTTC.

This clonotype was picked up a small number of times. CDR3 sequence (DNA): TGTGCCACCAGTGATTCTGCGGCTAGCGGTACCTACGAAGTGCAGTACTTC. It is translated as CATSDSAASGTYEVQYF. This rearrangement joins TRBV24-1 to TRBJ2-7; 7 nucleotides line up with TRBD2. CDR1 and CDR2 from the germline V gene are KGHDR and SFDVKD. With V trimmed by 2 bases and J by 9 bases, 18 bases remained unmatched. The CDR3 sequence is 17 residues long.

This clonotype is a singleton in its sample. The chain recombines TRBV3-1 with TRBJ1-2; weak D call: TRBD1 (6 bases). The ends were cut back, 0 bases at V and 5 bases at J, with 13 bases in the middle. The CDR3 length is 15 residues. Germline assignment: CDR1 LGHDT and CDR2 YNNKEL (reference sequence). This CDR3 is CASSQESGGGYGYTF. The DNA for the CDR3 is TGTGCCAGCAGCCAAGAGTCCGGGGGCGGATATGGCTACACCTTC.

The chain employs TRBV5-1 and TRBJ2-5, with D uncertain. The V gene's germline CDR1 is SGHRS and CDR2 YFSETQ. The CDR3 is 14 amino acids. Trimming left V 0 bases short and J 5 bases short, with 11 bases between. CDR3 sequence: CASSLESYAETQYF. CDR3 nucleotides: TGCGCCAGCAGCTTGGAGTCCTACGCGGAGACCCAGTACTTC. Together with reference TRBV5-1 and TRBJ2-5, the CDR3 gives the full variable domain: KAGVTQTPRYLIKTRGQQVTLSCSPISGHRSVSWYQQTPGQGLQFLFEYFSETQRNKGNFPGRFSGRQFSNSRSEMNVSTLELGDSALYLCASSLESYAETQYFGPGTRLLVL.

The chain joins TRBV4-1 to TRBJ2-5, with 8 bases lining up with TRBD1. J gave up 0 bases and V 2 bases, and 8 bases lay outside the gene matches. Germline V gene lookup returns CDR1 MGHRA and CDR2 YSYEKL. CDR3 length: 17 amino acids. The CDR3 region has the DNA TGCGCCAGCAGCCAACTTAGACAGGGGAGGTACCAAGAGACCCAGTACTTC. Protein product: CASSQLRQGRYQETQYF.

This clonotype came up a few times. The chain couples TRBV28 to TRBJ2-5; possible D gene TRBD1, 5 bases. Trimming removed 3 bases at V and 5 bases at J, with 13 bases between. Germline CDR1 is MDHEN and CDR2 is SYDVKM. The CDR3 spans 14 residues. This chain's CDR3 is CASSFSDMRETQYF. CDR3 DNA sequence: TGTGCCAGCAGTTTCTCGGACATGAGGGAGACCCAGTACTTC.

This clonotype showed up just a few times. This rearrangement joins TRBV2 to TRBJ2-6, with a tentative D call TRBD1 (6 bases). V dropped 6 bases and J dropped 6 bases, with 15 bases sitting between them. The CDR3 extends over 15 amino acids. Germline V gene lookup returns CDR1 SNHLY and CDR2 FYNNEI. CDR3 DNA: TGTGCCAGCAGGTCACAGGGTCATATGGCCAACGTCCTGACTTTC. Translation: CASRSQGHMANVLTF.

The chain carries TRBV12-3 or TRBV12-4 and TRBJ2-1; D is perhaps TRBD1 (5 bases). The CDR3 consists of 16 residues. Trimming took off 8 bases at V and 6 bases at J, with 23 bases between the two ends. The DNA of the CDR3 is TGTGCCAGCGCTCCCGGTAGGGGAACCTCCGGCAATGAGCAGTTCTTC. Translation gives CASAPGRGTSGNEQFF.

This clonotype has more than one count but fewer than ten. This chain links TRBV9 with TRBJ2-7; D remains unclear. CDR1 is SGDLS and CDR2 is YYNGEE in the germline V gene. This CDR3 has 14 residues. Trimming removed 3 bases at V and 5 bases at J, with 15 bases between. The DNA of the CDR3 is TGTGCCAGCAGCGGGGCGATAGGTTCAAACGAGCAGTACTTC. Its translation is CASSGAIGSNEQYF. Full variable domain (outside the CDR3, taken from reference TRBV9 and TRBJ2-7): DSGVTQTPKHLITATGQRVTLRCSPRSGDLSVYWYQQSLDQGLQFLIQYYNGEERAKGNILERFSAQQFPDLHSELNLSSLELGDSALYFCASSGAIGSNEQYFGPGTRLTVT.

The chain employs TRBV7-9 and TRBJ1-1; a possible D gene is TRBD1 (5 bases). The germline gives CDR1 SEHNR, CDR2 FQNEAQ (reference sequence). The CDR3 is 14 amino acids. V lost 4 bases and J 0 bases, leaving 9 bases between the germline ends. CDR3: CASSSGAVNTEAFF. For the CDR3, the DNA is TGTGCCAGCAGCTCCGGGGCGGTGAACACTGAAGCTTTCTTT.

The chain carries TRBV18 and TRBJ2-7; tentative D call: TRBD1 (5 bases). CDR1 and CDR2 (germline): KGHSH, LQKENI. Trimming stripped 3 bases from V and 0 bases from J, with 9 bases between. The CDR3 totals 14 residues. The CDR3 DNA is TGTGCCAGCTCACCGGCAGGGTACTCCTACGAGCAGTACTTC. Encoded protein: CASSPAGYSYEQYF.

This chain connects TRBV20-1 to TRBJ1-2; TRBD1 aligns across 8 bases. The CDR3 runs 15 residues. J gave up 5 bases and V 0 bases, and 8 bases lay outside the gene matches. Per germline, CDR1 DFQATT and CDR2 SNEGSKA (reference sequence). The CDR3 protein is CSARDPATGVYGYTF. CDR3 coding DNA: TGCAGTGCTAGAGATCCCGCGACAGGGGTGTATGGCTACACCTTC.

This sequence joins TRBV29-1 and TRBJ2-3; D is possibly TRBD1 (5 bases). Per the germline V gene, CDR1 is SQVTM and CDR2 is ANQGSEA. The CDR3 is 11 residues long. Trimming took off 4 bases at V and 14 bases at J, with 16 bases between the two ends. As DNA, the CDR3 is TGCAGCGTTGTTTCTGACAGATGCGCGTATTTT. Amino acids: CSVVSDRCAYF.

A few counts support this clonotype. This chain connects TRBV7-9 to TRBJ2-1; D possibly corresponds to TRBD1 (5 bases). V gave up 3 bases and J gave up 2 bases, with 11 bases separating them. CDR1 is SEHNR, CDR2 FQNEAQ, per germline (reference sequence). The CDR3 has 15 residues. For the CDR3, the DNA is TGTGCCAGCAGCTTGGACATCTCGCCCTACAATGAGCAGTTCTTC. Translation: CASSLDISPYNEQFF.

This chain connects TRBV18 to TRBJ2-5; 8 bases match TRBD2. The CDR3 length is 17 residues. From germline, CDR1 is KGHSH and CDR2 LQKENI. Unmatched junction bases numbered 13, after V lost 0 bases and J lost 7 bases. The CDR3 here is CASSPPSSGDSGWTQYF. The CDR3 region has the DNA TGTGCCAGCTCACCACCGAGTAGCGGGGACTCCGGGTGGACCCAGTACTTC. Full variable domain (rest looked up from reference TRBV18 and TRBJ2-5): NAGVMQNPRHLVRRRGQEARLRCSPMKGHSHVYWYRQLPEEGLKFMVYLQKENIIDESGMPKERFSAEFPKEGPSILRIQQVVRGDSAAYFCASSPPSSGDSGWTQYFGPGTRLLVL.

The sample holds one count of this clonotype. V and J are TRBV27 and TRBJ2-7; unclear D gene. This CDR3 is 13 amino acids long. Trimming pared 6 bases from V and 0 bases from J, leaving 9 bases between. Germline CDR1 reads MNHEY; CDR2 reads SMNVEV (reference sequence). CDR3 sequence: CASSSTNSYEQYF. Here the CDR3 DNA reads TGTGCCAGCAGCTCCACTAACTCCTACGAGCAGTACTTC.

This clonotype was found a few times. V gene TRBV7-3 combines with J gene TRBJ2-5, with TRBD2 identical over 11 bases. The V gene's germline CDR1 is SGHTA and CDR2 FQGTGA. V shed 4 bases, J shed 11 bases, and the junction held 12 bases outside the gene matches. The CDR3 covers 15 residues. CDR3: CASSSGLAGGREQYF. CDR3 bases: TGTGCCAGCAGCTCTGGTCTAGCGGGAGGCCGGGAGCAGTACTTC.

V usage is TRBV5-1 and J usage is TRBJ1-1; D is uncertain. The CDR3 runs to 14 residues. V shed 4 bases and J shed 4 bases, with 14 bases lying between them. From germline, CDR1 is SGHRS and CDR2 YFSETQ. The CDR3 sequence: CASSATRFGTEAFF. CDR3 sequence (DNA): TGCGCCAGCAGCGCCACCCGGTTTGGCACTGAAGCTTTCTTT.

The chain recombines TRBV3-1 with TRBJ2-1; the match to TRBD2 covers 12 bases. The CDR3 covers 17 residues. Germline V lookup: CDR1 LGHDT, CDR2 YNNKEL (reference sequence). J was trimmed by 1 base and V by 5 bases; bases with no gene match: 6. The CDR3 DNA reads as TGTGCCAGCAGCTCCCGGCTAGCGGGAGGGTCCTACAATGAGCAGTTCTTC. Protein: CASSSRLAGGSYNEQFF.